The 10 T cell receptor beta chains reported below all come from one sample, sequenced in a study of T-cell reconstitution after alpha-beta-depleted transplantation in children. Unique molecular identifiers were incorporated into the prepared TCRbeta library. TCRdb re-analysed the PCR reads in MiXCR, keeping a single row per CDR3 protein. The sample gives about 540,000 distinct CDR3 sequences, 25% to 30% of which show up once; about 35% is in the top ten. This specimen was PBMCs, taken before TCRalphabeta/CD19-depleted stem cell transplant. The receptors come from a boy younger than two with Wiskott-Aldrich syndrome, due to receive a stem cell transplant.

This clonotype appeared a few times. The genes are TRBV2 and TRBJ2-1, with 7 bases fitting TRBD2. This CDR3 is built from 15 residues. CDR1 and CDR2 (germline): SNHLY, FYNNEI. The ends lost 4 bases at V and 7 bases at J; junction bases unmatched: 10. The CDR3: CASSGNRLGGNEQFF. The CDR3 nucleotides read TGTGCCAGCAGTGGGAACAGACTGGGAGGGAATGAGCAGTTCTTC.

The V gene is TRBV19, the J gene TRBJ1-2; no clear D gene. The germline V and J ends were trimmed by 8 bases and 5 bases, with 12 bases remaining between them. CDR1 LNHDA and CDR2 SQIVND come from the germline V gene (reference sequence). The CDR3 is made up of 12 amino acids. The CDR3 DNA reads TGTGCCAGTCGGACCTACGAATATGGCTACACCTTC. This gives the protein CASRTYEYGYTF.

This chain joins TRBV7-9 and TRBJ2-7; perhaps TRBD2 as D (6 bases). CDR1 is SEHNR, CDR2 FQNEAQ, per germline (reference sequence). CDR3 length: 13 residues. V was shortened by 3 bases and J by 4 bases, with 10 bases between the two germline ends. The CDR3 loop is CASSFSGEYEQYF. The CDR3 nucleotides are TGTGCCAGCAGCTTTTCGGGGGAGTACGAGCAGTACTTC. Full variable domain (missing parts from reference TRBV7-9 and TRBJ2-7): DTGVSQNPRHKITKRGQNVTFRCDPISEHNRLYWYRQTLGQGPEFLTYFQNEAQLEKSRLLSDRFSAERPKGSFSTLEIQRTEQGDSAMYLCASSFSGEYEQYFGPGTRLTVT.

This chain joins TRBV15 and TRBJ2-7; tentatively, D is TRBD1 or TRBD2 (5 bases each). V was clipped by 2 bases and J by 4 bases, with 9 bases between them. Germline V gene data show CDR1 as LNHNV and CDR2 as YYDKDF (reference sequence). The length of the CDR3 is 13 residues. The CDR3 loop reads CATSRPGGYEQYF. The CDR3 DNA reads as TGTGCCACCAGCAGACCTGGGGGATACGAGCAGTACTTC.

The V gene is TRBV7-3, the J gene TRBJ2-3; either TRBD1 or TRBD2 may supply D (5 bases each). Germline V gives CDR1 SGHTA, CDR2 FQGTGA. V was clipped by 4 bases and J by 6 bases, with 14 bases between them. This CDR3 contains 14 residues. The CDR3 here is CASSSGLTADTQYF. The DNA of the CDR3 is TGTGCCAGCAGCTCCGGACTGACAGCCGATACGCAGTATTTT.

This clonotype is a singleton in its sample. The CDR3 region has the DNA TGTGCCAGCTCGTCGGGCTTGGCAGGTCAGCCCCAGCATTTT. As protein: CASSSGLAGQPQHF. The chain couples TRBV18 to TRBJ1-5; D is ambiguous. There are 14 residues in the CDR3. Per germline, CDR1 KGHSH and CDR2 LQKENI. The V gene lost 6 bases and the J gene lost 6 bases, with 15 bases spanning the gap.

The rearrangement joins TRBV12-3 or TRBV12-4 to TRBJ2-5; 8 bases align to TRBD1. CDR3 length: 15 amino acids. J was trimmed by 3 bases and V by 3 bases; bases with no gene match: 6. CDR3 sequence: CASSFPGGAKETQYF. DNA for the CDR3: TGTGCCAGCAGTTTCCCAGGGGGCGCGAAAGAGACCCAGTACTTC.

The chain uses TRBV20-1 and TRBJ2-3; 7 positions match TRBD2. Germline lookup yields CDR1 DFQATT and CDR2 SNEGSKA (reference sequence). The CDR3 is made up of 14 amino acids. V shed 3 bases and J 4 bases; nucleotides not matched to a gene: 7. Here the CDR3 reads CSASGGRAADTQYF. The CDR3 DNA is TGCAGTGCTAGCGGCGGGAGAGCGGCAGATACGCAGTATTTT.

This clonotype has only one observation. The chain has TRBV5-1 and TRBJ2-7, with 7 positions matching TRBD1. The trim removed 0 bases at V and 2 bases at J, leaving 8 bases unmatched. Germline CDR1 reads SGHRS; CDR2 reads YFSETQ. The CDR3 totals 16 residues. Written as DNA, the CDR3 is TGCGCCAGCAGCTTGGGCTCCGGGACAGTGGCCTACGAGCAGTACTTC. The encoded protein is CASSLGSGTVAYEQYF.

The genes are TRBV20-1 and TRBJ1-5; D uncertain. The V and J ends lost 5 bases and 7 bases respectively, with 15 bases between them. CDR1 and CDR2 from the germline V gene are DFQATT and SNEGSKA (reference sequence). This CDR3 is built from 13 residues. The CDR3 loop is CSASRAGVQPQHF. The CDR3 coding sequence is TGCAGTGCTTCTCGTGCCGGGGTCCAGCCCCAGCATTTT.